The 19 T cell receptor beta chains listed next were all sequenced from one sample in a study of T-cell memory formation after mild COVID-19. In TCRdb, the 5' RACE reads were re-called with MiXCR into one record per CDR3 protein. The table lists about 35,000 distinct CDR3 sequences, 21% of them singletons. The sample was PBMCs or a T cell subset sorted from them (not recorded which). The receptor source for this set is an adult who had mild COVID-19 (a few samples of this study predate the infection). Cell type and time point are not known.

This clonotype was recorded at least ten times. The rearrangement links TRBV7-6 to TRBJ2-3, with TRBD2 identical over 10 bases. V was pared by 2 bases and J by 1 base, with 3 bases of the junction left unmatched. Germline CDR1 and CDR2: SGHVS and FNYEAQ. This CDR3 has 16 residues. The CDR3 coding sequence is TGTGCCAGCAGCTTAATTACTAGCGGGGGCACAGATACGCAGTATTTT. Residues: CASSLITSGGTDTQYF.

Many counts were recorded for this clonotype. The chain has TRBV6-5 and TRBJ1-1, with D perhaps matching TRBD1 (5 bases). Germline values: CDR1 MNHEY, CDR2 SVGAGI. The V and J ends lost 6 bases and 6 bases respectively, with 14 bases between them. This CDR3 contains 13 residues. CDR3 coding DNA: TGTGCCAGCAGCCCTTCTGGGGCCCCTGAAGCTTTCTTT. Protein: CASSPSGAPEAFF.

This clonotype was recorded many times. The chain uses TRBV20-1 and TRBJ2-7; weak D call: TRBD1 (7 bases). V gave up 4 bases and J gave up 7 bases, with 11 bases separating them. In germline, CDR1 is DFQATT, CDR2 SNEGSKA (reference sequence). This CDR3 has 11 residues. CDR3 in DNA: TGCAGTGCTACGACAGGGAGGGAGCAGTACTTC. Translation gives CSATTGREQYF.

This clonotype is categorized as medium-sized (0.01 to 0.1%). The CDR3 spells CASSPRIRDSNEQFF. For the CDR3, the DNA is TGTGCCAGCAGCCCTCGAATAAGGGATTCCAATGAGCAGTTCTTC. J is TRBJ2-1 and V is TRBV7-9; no clear D. The germline V and J ends were trimmed by 5 bases and 6 bases, with 17 bases remaining between them. There are 15 residues in the CDR3. The germline gives CDR1 SEHNR, CDR2 FQNEAQ (reference sequence).

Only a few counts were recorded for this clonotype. The CDR3 region is CASSLGNLPYEQYF. The CDR3 nucleotides read TGTGCCAGCAGCTTAGGGAACCTTCCTTACGAGCAGTACTTC. The chain combines TRBV7-9 with TRBJ2-7; no definite D call. Germline-derived CDR1 and CDR2 are SEHNR and FQNEAQ (reference sequence). The CDR3 is 14 residues long. Between the trimmed V and J ends, which lost 1 base and 4 bases, there was a span of 11 bases. Full variable domain (rest looked up from reference TRBV7-9 and TRBJ2-7): DTGVSQNPRHKITKRGQNVTFRCDPISEHNRLYWYRQTLGQGPEFLTYFQNEAQLEKSRLLSDRFSAERPKGSFSTLEIQRTEQGDSAMYLCASSLGNLPYEQYFGPGTRLTVT.

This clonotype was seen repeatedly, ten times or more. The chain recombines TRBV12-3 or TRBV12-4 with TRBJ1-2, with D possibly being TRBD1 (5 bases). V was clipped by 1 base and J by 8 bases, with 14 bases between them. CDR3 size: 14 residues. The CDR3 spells CASSLGGTDGGYTF. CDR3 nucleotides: TGTGCCAGCAGTTTAGGAGGGACGGACGGGGGCTACACCTTC.

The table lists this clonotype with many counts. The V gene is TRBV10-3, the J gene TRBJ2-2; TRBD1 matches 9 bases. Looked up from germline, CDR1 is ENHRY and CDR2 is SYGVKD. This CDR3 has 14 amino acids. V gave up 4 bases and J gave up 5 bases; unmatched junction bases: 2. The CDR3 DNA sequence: TGTGCCATCAGTGGGACAGGGGCAACCGGGGAGCTGTTTTTT. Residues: CAISGTGATGELFF.

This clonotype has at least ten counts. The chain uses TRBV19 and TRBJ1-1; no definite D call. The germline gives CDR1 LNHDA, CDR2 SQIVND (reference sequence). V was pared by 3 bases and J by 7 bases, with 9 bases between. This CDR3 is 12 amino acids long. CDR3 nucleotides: TGTGCCAGTAGTATTGGTGAACTTGAAGCTTTCTTT. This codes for CASSIGELEAFF.

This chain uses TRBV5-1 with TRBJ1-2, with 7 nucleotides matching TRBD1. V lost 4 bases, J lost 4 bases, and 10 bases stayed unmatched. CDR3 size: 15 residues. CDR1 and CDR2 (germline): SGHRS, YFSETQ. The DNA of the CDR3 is TGCGCCAGCAGCGGGGACAGCCCAGAGGTCTATGGCTACACCTTC. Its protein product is CASSGDSPEVYGYTF.

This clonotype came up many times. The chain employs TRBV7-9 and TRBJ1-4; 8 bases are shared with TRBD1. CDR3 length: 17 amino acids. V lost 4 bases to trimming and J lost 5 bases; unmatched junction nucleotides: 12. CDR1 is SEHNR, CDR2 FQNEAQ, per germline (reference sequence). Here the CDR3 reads CASSSRDRQLENEKLFF. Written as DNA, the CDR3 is TGTGCCAGCAGCTCCCGGGACAGGCAGCTGGAAAATGAAAAACTGTTTTTT. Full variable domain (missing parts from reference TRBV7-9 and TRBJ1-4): DTGVSQNPRHKITKRGQNVTFRCDPISEHNRLYWYRQTLGQGPEFLTYFQNEAQLEKSRLLSDRFSAERPKGSFSTLEIQRTEQGDSAMYLCASSSRDRQLENEKLFFGSGTQLSVL.

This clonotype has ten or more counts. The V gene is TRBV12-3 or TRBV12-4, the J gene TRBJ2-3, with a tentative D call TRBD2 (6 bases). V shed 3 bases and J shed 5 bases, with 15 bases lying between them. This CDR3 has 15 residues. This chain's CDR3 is CASSFYRGTGDTQYF. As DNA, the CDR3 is TGTGCCAGCAGTTTTTATCGGGGGACTGGAGATACGCAGTATTTT.

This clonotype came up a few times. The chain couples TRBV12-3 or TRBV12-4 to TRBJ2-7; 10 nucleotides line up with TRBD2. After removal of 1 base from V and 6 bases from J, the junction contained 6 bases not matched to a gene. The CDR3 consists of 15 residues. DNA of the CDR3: TGTGCCAGCAGTTTAGAGAGCGGGAGGGCCCGCGAGCAGTACTTC. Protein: CASSLESGRAREQYF.

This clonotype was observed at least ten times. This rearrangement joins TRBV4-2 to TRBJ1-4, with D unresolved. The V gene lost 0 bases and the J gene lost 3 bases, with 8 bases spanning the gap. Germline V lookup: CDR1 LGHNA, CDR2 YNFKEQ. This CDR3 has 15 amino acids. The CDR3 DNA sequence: TGTGCCAGCAGCCAAGATCGTGGGGCTAATGAAAAACTGTTTTTT. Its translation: CASSQDRGANEKLFF.

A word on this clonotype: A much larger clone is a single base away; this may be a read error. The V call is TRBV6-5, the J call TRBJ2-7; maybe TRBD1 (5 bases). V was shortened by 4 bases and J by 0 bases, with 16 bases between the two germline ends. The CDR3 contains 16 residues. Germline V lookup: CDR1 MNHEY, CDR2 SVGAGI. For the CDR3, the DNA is TGTGCCAGCAGTTTCCAAGGGGTGTGGGGCTCCTACGAGCAGTACTTC. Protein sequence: CASSFQGVWGSYEQYF.

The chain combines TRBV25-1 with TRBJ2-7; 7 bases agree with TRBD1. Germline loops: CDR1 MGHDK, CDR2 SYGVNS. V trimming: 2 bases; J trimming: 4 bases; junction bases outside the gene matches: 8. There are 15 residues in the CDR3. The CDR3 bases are TGTGCCAGCAGTGAAGTAGGGGGCGTAGGGTACGAGCAGTACTTC. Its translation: CASSEVGGVGYEQYF.

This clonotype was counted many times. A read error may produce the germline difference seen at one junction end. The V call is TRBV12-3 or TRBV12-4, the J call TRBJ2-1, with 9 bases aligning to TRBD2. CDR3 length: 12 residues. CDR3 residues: CASSGGLARSNF. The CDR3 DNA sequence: TGTGCCAGCAGCGGAGGACTAGCGCGATCAAACTTC.

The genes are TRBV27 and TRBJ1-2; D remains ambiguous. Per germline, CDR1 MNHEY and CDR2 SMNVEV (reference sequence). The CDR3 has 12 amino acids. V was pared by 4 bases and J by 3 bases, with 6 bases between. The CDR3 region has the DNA TGTGCCAGCAGTTCTGGGGACTATGGCTACACCTTC. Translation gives CASSSGDYGYTF.

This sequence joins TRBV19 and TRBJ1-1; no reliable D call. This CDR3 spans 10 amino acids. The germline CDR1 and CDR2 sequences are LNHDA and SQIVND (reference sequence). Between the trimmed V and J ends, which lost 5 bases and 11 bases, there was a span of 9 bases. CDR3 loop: CASSAGLAFF. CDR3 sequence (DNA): TGTGCCAGTAGTGCCGGACTTGCTTTCTTT.

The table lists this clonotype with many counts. CDR3 sequence: CSARDRVTANTGELFF. The CDR3 DNA reads as TGCAGTGCTAGAGATCGAGTAACAGCGAACACCGGGGAGCTGTTTTTT. The rearrangement uses TRBV20-1 and TRBJ2-2; D gene unclear. Germline CDR1 reads DFQATT; CDR2 reads SNEGSKA (reference sequence). V was shortened by 0 bases and J by 0 bases, with 11 bases between the two germline ends. This CDR3 has 16 residues.